This T cell receptor beta chain was recovered during a study of long-term antiretroviral therapy in people with HIV. At the survey level, the v3.0 immunoSEQ assay was run. This table comes from immunoSEQ multiplex PCR, and its TCRdb copy is limited to in-frame clones, with some not included. The sample shows more than 15,000 clones, approximately 94% of them seen only once. Study-wide points: Possibly under older ART regimens, blood was drawn between the mid-2000s and the late 2010s. For ART adherence, viral resistance and therapy changes, no data were available.

Per the germline V gene, CDR1 is SGHRS and CDR2 is YFSETQ. The CDR3 sequence is 17 residues long. Trimming left V 4 bases short and J 8 bases short, with 24 bases between. Each HIV participant was treated in the United States. The study used samples holding roughly 0.85-11 million cryopreserved PBMC before DNA extraction. A note on this clone: The antigen remains unidentified.

The source material was unsorted PBMCs, sampled about 6 years after starting antiretroviral therapy. The V and J genes are TRBV5-1 and TRBJ1-4, with TRBD1 as a possible D gene (6 bases). This TCR derives from a woman in her fifties or sixties with HIV. In DNA, the CDR3 is TGCGCCAGCAGCCCGGCCTATAGTGCAGGGGCGCGGGAAAAACTGTTTTTT. Translating it yields CASSPAYSAGAREKLFF.